Below are 28 T cell receptor beta chains sequenced from a single sample in a study of sequential checkpoint blockade in melanoma. Repertoires were generated with immunoSEQ multiplex PCR, while TCRdb's copy carries only in-frame clones and drops some. The sample comprises about 40,000 clones, 75% to 90% of which are singletons, and 12% rests with the top ten. The treatment denotes: randomized to nivolumab then ipilimumab (arm A) or the reverse (arm B). The source material was CD8+ T cells sorted from blood (inferred from file names), sampled from a patient given nivolumab and ipilimumab in sequence. Receptors originate from a human donor with melanoma.

The chain carries TRBV7-8 and TRBJ1-2, with 7 positions matching TRBD1. CDR1 is SGHVS, CDR2 FQNEAQ, per germline. Trimming cost V 10 bases and J 7 bases; bases outside gene matches: 6. The CDR3 covers 11 residues. The CDR3 protein is CATTGQLGYTF. In DNA form, the CDR3 reads TGTGCCACCACGGGACAGCTTGGCTACACCTTC.

The rearrangement joins TRBV7-9 to TRBJ2-1; 8 bases match TRBD2. CDR1 and CDR2 (germline): SEHNR, FQNEAQ (reference sequence). The CDR3 has 16 amino acids. V was pared by 5 bases and J by 9 bases, with 15 bases of the junction left unmatched. The CDR3 is CASSQVERSGRIEQFF. As DNA, the CDR3 is TGTGCCAGCAGCCAGGTGGAAAGGAGCGGGAGAATTGAGCAGTTCTTC.

The rearrangement uses TRBV4-2 and TRBJ2-7; D may be TRBD2 (6 bases). The CDR3 extends over 13 amino acids. The germline V gene has CDR1 LGHNA and CDR2 YNFKEQ. The ends were cut back, 5 bases at V and 4 bases at J, with 12 bases in the middle. The CDR3 DNA is TGTGCCAGCAGCTGGGGGAGCGGGTACGAGCAGTACGTC. This encodes CASSWGSGYEQYV.

This chain connects TRBV11-2 to TRBJ2-1; tentative D call: TRBD2 (6 bases). The CDR3 spans 16 residues. The V end was cut by 2 bases, the J end by 5 bases, with 16 bases between. CDR1 and CDR2 from the germline V gene are SGHAT and FQNNGV. This CDR3 reads CASSLPLGGIDNEQFF. For the CDR3, the DNA is TGTGCCAGCAGCTTACCCCTGGGGGGAATCGACAATGAGCAGTTCTTC.

The J gene is TRBJ2-5, the V gene TRBV29-1, with 12 nucleotides matching TRBD2. CDR3 length: 17 amino acids. Germline CDR1 SQVTM, CDR2 ANQGSEA. Trimming at V came to 6 bases and at J to 1 base, leaving 12 bases not matched to a gene. In DNA form, the CDR3 reads TGCAGCGTGGAAACACTACTAGCGGGAGGCCCCCAAGAGACCCAGTACTTC. It codes for CSVETLLAGGPQETQYF.

For the CDR3, the DNA is TGTGCCAGCAGCGTAAAAGCGGGAGGGCCTCACTCCTACAATGAGCAGTTCTTC. This gives the protein CASSVKAGGPHSYNEQFF. The chain links TRBV9 to TRBJ2-1; the match to TRBD2 covers 10 bases. J gave up 0 bases and V 1 base, and 7 bases lay outside the gene matches. Per germline, CDR1 SGDLS and CDR2 YYNGEE. This CDR3 has 18 amino acids.

This clone was seen only a few times. The chain links TRBV27 to TRBJ2-3; 16 bases are shared with TRBD2. Germline-derived CDR1 and CDR2 are MNHEY and SMNVEV (reference sequence). There are 18 residues in the CDR3. V lost 2 bases, J lost 6 bases, and 8 bases stayed unmatched. CDR3 residues: CASSLIPGTSGRADTQYF. The CDR3 DNA reads as TGTGCCAGCAGTTTAATCCCCGGGACTAGCGGGAGGGCTGATACGCAGTATTTT.

In this sample, this clone turned up once. The gene calls are TRBV15 and TRBJ2-2; maybe TRBD2 (5 bases). Trimming took 4 bases from V and 0 from J, leaving 9 bases between them. This CDR3 is built from 15 residues. Per germline, CDR1 LNHNV and CDR2 YYDKDF (reference sequence). In DNA form, the CDR3 reads TGTGCCACCAGCAAGGGAGACGCGAACACCGGGGAGCTGTTTTTT. The encoded protein is CATSKGDANTGELFF.

The rearrangement links TRBV7-2 to TRBJ2-5; no reliable D call. CDR1 is SGHTA, CDR2 FQGNSA, per germline. V was clipped by 2 bases and J by 2 bases, with 6 bases between them. There are 13 residues in the CDR3. The DNA for the CDR3 is TGTGCCAGCAGCTTATTCAGTCAAGAGACCCAGTACTTC. It yields the protein CASSLFSQETQYF.

This clone was counted once. The V call is TRBV4-1, the J call TRBJ2-3; tentative D call: TRBD2 (7 bases). Germline lookup yields CDR1 MGHRA and CDR2 YSYEKL. The CDR3 covers 16 residues. The germline V and J ends were trimmed by 2 bases and 2 bases, with 14 bases remaining between them. In DNA, the CDR3 is TGCGCCAGCAGCCAACAAGGGGGGGGTATCACAGATACGCAGTATTTT. Protein: CASSQQGGGITDTQYF.

The V and J genes are TRBV5-4 and TRBJ2-7, with 10 bases fitting TRBD2. The CDR3 is made up of 15 amino acids. After removal of 4 bases from V and 1 base from J, the junction contained 5 bases not matched to a gene. CDR1 and CDR2 from the germline V gene are SGHNT and YYREEE (reference sequence). The CDR3 coding sequence is TGTGCCAGCAGCCTGGGACTAGCGAATTCCTACGAGCAGTACGTC. Translated, it gives CASSLGLANSYEQYV.

The CDR3 coding sequence is TGTGCCAGCAGTGATAGCGGGGCCTCCTACAATGAGCAGTTCTTC. It translates to CASSDSGASYNEQFF. This chain joins TRBV6-1 and TRBJ2-1; TRBD2 aligns across 8 bases. Germline V gene sequence: CDR1 MNHNS, CDR2 SASEGT. The CDR3 has 15 residues. Trimming cost V 3 bases and J 0 bases; bases outside gene matches: 1.

The chain carries TRBV6-4 and TRBJ2-3, with 8 bases matching TRBD2. This CDR3 region has 15 residues. V dropped 3 bases and J dropped 4; count of bases not matched to a gene: 6. Germline V gene sequence: CDR1 MRHNA, CDR2 SNTAGT. The CDR3 nucleotides are TGTGCCAGCAGTGAGTTAGCGGGATCTGCAGATACGCAGTATTTT. It encodes CASSELAGSADTQYF.

The V call is TRBV19, the J call TRBJ2-7; D is ambiguous. The V end lost 3 bases, the J end lost 3 bases, and 12 bases lay between the germline ends. Germline V gives CDR1 LNHDA, CDR2 SQIVND (reference sequence). CDR3 length: 14 amino acids. For the CDR3, the DNA is TGTGCCAGTAGTATCGGTTATCCGGGCTACGAGCAGTACTTC. This translates into CASSIGYPGYEQYF.

This rearrangement joins TRBV6-6 to TRBJ2-7; 11 nucleotides agree with TRBD2. Germline values: CDR1 MNHNY, CDR2 SVGAGI (reference sequence). The V segment lost 5 bases and the J segment 5 bases; nucleotides outside the gene matches: 11. The CDR3 runs 16 residues. CDR3 in amino acids: CASSPALAGGSDEQYF. Here the CDR3 DNA reads TGTGCCAGCAGTCCGGCTCTAGCGGGAGGAAGCGACGAGCAGTACTTC.

The V gene is TRBV6-5, the J gene TRBJ2-1, with no clear D. The V gene's germline CDR1 is MNHEY and CDR2 SVGAGI. The CDR3 runs 13 residues. Deletions cut 2 bases from V and 9 bases from J, with 11 bases between. The CDR3: CASSYAQAGEQFF. The DNA of the CDR3 is TGTGCCAGCAGTTACGCCCAGGCTGGTGAGCAGTTCTTC.

The CDR3 region has the DNA TGCAGCGTTGAAGGAGCTTATGGCTACACCTTC. Translation gives CSVEGAYGYTF. The V and J genes are TRBV29-1 and TRBJ1-2; D unclear. The CDR3 runs to 11 residues. CDR1 is SQVTM, CDR2 ANQGSEA, per germline. The V and J ends lost 1 base and 5 bases respectively, with 5 bases between them.

The chain combines TRBV5-5 with TRBJ2-2, with a possible D match to TRBD1 (6 bases). CDR3 length: 14 amino acids. The V and J ends lost 0 bases and 7 bases respectively, with 10 bases between them. The germline gives CDR1 SGHKS, CDR2 YYEKEE (reference sequence). The CDR3 here is CASSLANRDGELFF. CDR3 nucleotide sequence: TGTGCCAGCAGCTTGGCGAACAGGGACGGGGAGCTGTTTTTT. The entire variable domain, with the rest obtained from reference TRBV5-5 and TRBJ2-2, is as follows: DAGVTQSPTHLIKTRGQQVTLRCSPISGHKSVSWYQQVLGQGPQFIFQYYEKEERGRGNFPDRFSARQFPNYSSELNVNALLLGDSALYLCASSLANRDGELFFGEGSRLTVL.

The V gene is TRBV5-8, the J gene TRBJ1-4, with a possible D match to TRBD1 (5 bases). Trimming left V 0 bases short and J 0 bases short, with 12 bases between. CDR3 length: 17 amino acids. From germline, CDR1 is SGHTS and CDR2 YDEGEE. The CDR3 nucleotides read TGTGCCAGCAGCTTGGGATTCGGGGGAACAACTAATGAAAAACTGTTTTTT. Its protein is CASSLGFGGTTNEKLFF.

The rearrangement uses TRBV28 and TRBJ2-3, with D maybe TRBD2 (6 bases). This CDR3 spans 13 amino acids. Trimming shortened V by 10 bases and J by 1 base, and 12 bases separated the two germline ends. Germline CDR1 reads MDHEN; CDR2 reads SYDVKM. Written as DNA, the CDR3 is TGTGCCACCCGGGACTTACGCACAGATACGCAGTATTTT. It encodes CATRDLRTDTQYF. The whole variable domain, remainder taken from reference TRBV28 and TRBJ2-3, is DVKVTQSSRYLVKRTGEKVFLECVQDMDHENMFWYRQDPGLGLRLIYFSYDVKMKEKGDIPEGYSVSREKKERFSLILESASTNQTSMYLCATRDLRTDTQYFGPGTRLTVL.

The genes are TRBV7-9 and TRBJ2-7, with TRBD2 as a possible D gene (5 bases). V dropped 3 bases and J dropped 5 bases, with 11 bases sitting between them. The V gene's germline CDR1 is SEHNR and CDR2 FQNEAQ (reference sequence). There are 13 residues in the CDR3. CDR3 in amino acids: CASSFGLANEQYF. The CDR3 nucleotides are TGTGCCAGCAGCTTTGGGCTAGCTAACGAGCAGTACTTC.

This clone was detected only a few times. The gene calls are TRBV30 and TRBJ1-2; D gene ambiguous. Germline V lookup: CDR1 GTSNPN, CDR2 SVGIG (reference sequence). The CDR3 extends over 11 amino acids. V shed 2 bases and J shed 5 bases, with 6 bases lying between them. The DNA for the CDR3 is TGTGCCTGGAGTCGGGAATATGGCTACACCTTC. Its translation is CAWSREYGYTF.

This chain connects TRBV27 to TRBJ2-1; TRBD2 agrees at 8 bases. V gave up 5 bases and J gave up 2 bases; unmatched junction bases: 5. The CDR3 runs to 15 residues. The germline gives CDR1 MNHEY, CDR2 SMNVEV (reference sequence). This CDR3 reads CASSRSGTPYNEQFF. CDR3 coding DNA: TGTGCCAGCAGTCGTAGCGGGACGCCCTACAATGAGCAGTTCTTC.

V and J are TRBV5-6 and TRBJ1-1; TRBD1 matches at 7 bases. Losses at the gene ends were 3 bases for V and 4 bases for J; bases not matched to a gene: 6. CDR1 is SGHDT, CDR2 YYEEEE, per germline. The CDR3 has 14 residues. The CDR3 is CASSWDSTGTEAFF. The CDR3 nucleotides read TGTGCCAGCAGCTGGGACAGTACTGGCACTGAAGCTTTCTTT.

The genes are TRBV27 and TRBJ1-1; D is possibly TRBD1 (6 bases). This CDR3 comprises 14 residues. CDR1 and CDR2 (germline): MNHEY, SMNVEV (reference sequence). Between the trimmed V and J ends, which lost 6 bases and 3 bases, there was a span of 14 bases. In DNA, the CDR3 is TGTGCCAGCAGGTCGGGGCAGGGGTACACTGAAGCTTTCTTT. This sequence encodes CASRSGQGYTEAFF.

To note about this clone: An end of the junction differs from the germline gene, which may be a read error. V gene TRBV7-6 combines with J gene TRBJ2-7; D might be TRBD2 (6 bases). Germline CDR1 SGHVS, CDR2 FNYEAQ. The CDR3 is 12 amino acids. DNA of the CDR3: TGTGCCAGCAGCTTAACCGGCAGGGAGGTCGACTTC. Amino acid sequence: CASSLTGREVDF.

The chain links TRBV27 to TRBJ2-7; perhaps TRBD2 as D (6 bases). The germline V gene has CDR1 MNHEY and CDR2 SMNVEV (reference sequence). The V end was cut by 3 bases, the J end by 4 bases, with 10 bases between. The CDR3 runs 13 residues. CDR3 loop: CASSLGLGYEQYF. As DNA, the CDR3 is TGTGCCAGCAGTTTGGGACTGGGGTACGAGCAGTACTTC.

The chain links TRBV2 to TRBJ2-3, with 10 bases fitting TRBD2. CDR3 length equals 14 residues. Germline V gene data show CDR1 as SNHLY and CDR2 as FYNNEI. The V gene end was trimmed by 10 bases and the J gene end by 9 bases; junction bases not matched to a gene: 13. CDR3 nucleotide sequence: TGTGCCACCCCGGCAGCGGGAGGGCCGGGGACGCAGTATTTT. Its protein is CATPAAGGPGTQYF.